This T cell receptor beta chain was found in a study of shared clonotypes between healthy human individuals. Background on the study: Ranging from 18 to 49 in age, donors were two women and three men.

Some clones are missing from TCRdb's copy, which holds only in-frame ones; the method was immunoSEQ multiplex PCR. The sample contains about 1,500,000 clones, over 95% of which appear only once. To note about this clone: Antigen: not known.

CDR1 MRHNA and CDR2 SNTAGT come from the germline V gene. J lost 6 bases, V lost 5 bases, and 8 bases had no gene match. This CDR3 comprises 15 residues. Whole-study findings and limits: Generation probability values for non-shared clonotypes were lower than those for clonotypes shared by all four donors.

The receptor's source is a man between 25 and 39 years old in good health. The sample comprised naive CD4+ T cells sorted from blood. The subset was: CD45RA+ positively selected. V and J are TRBV6-4 and TRBJ2-1; 9 bases line up with TRBD2. The CDR3 DNA is TGTGCCAGCAGTACGCGGGAGGGTAAGTTCAATGAGCAGTTCTTC. Translating gives CASSTREGKFNEQFF.